One sample yielded the 20 T cell receptor beta chains listed below, sequenced in a study of blood T cell repertoires in COVID-19. Sequencing used immunoSEQ multiplex PCR; TCRdb keeps in-frame clones, though not all of them. The sample lists roughly 300,000 clones; almost 85% were seen once. The specimen sequenced was peripheral blood. The receptors shown here come from a human donor in a cohort sampled during active COVID-19.

The rearrangement joins TRBV12-3 or TRBV12-4 to TRBJ2-1; D is possibly TRBD2 (5 bases). V gave up 3 bases and J gave up 9 bases, with 9 bases separating them. CDR3 length: 12 amino acids. The CDR3 loop is CASSFSRGEQFF. CDR3 DNA sequence: TGTGCCAGCAGTTTTTCACGGGGTGAGCAGTTCTTC.

CDR3 DNA: TGTGCCACCAGTGATTTAAGGCGAGGGGAGCAGTTCTTC. It encodes CATSDLRRGEQFF. The chain recombines TRBV24-1 with TRBJ2-1, with D possibly being TRBD2 (5 bases). The CDR3 is made up of 13 amino acids. V lost 1 base, J lost 10 bases, and 10 bases lay in between. Germline CDR1 KGHDR, CDR2 SFDVKD.

The chain couples TRBV2 to TRBJ2-1; a possible D gene is TRBD1 (6 bases). CDR1 and CDR2 (germline): SNHLY, FYNNEI. Trimming stripped 7 bases from V and 4 bases from J, with 17 bases between. This CDR3 comprises 15 residues. In nucleotides, the CDR3 is TGTGCCAGCAATCCGGGACACTACCCATACAATGAGCAGTTCTTC. The encoded protein is CASNPGHYPYNEQFF. Looking up the rest from reference TRBV2 and TRBJ2-1 gives the full variable domain: EPEVTQTPSHQVTQMGQEVILRCVPISNHLYFYWYRQILGQKVEFLVSFYNNEISEKSEIFDDQFSVERPDGSNFTLKIRSTKLEDSAMYFCASNPGHYPYNEQFFGPGTRLTVL.

This rearrangement joins TRBV28 to TRBJ1-1; D not resolved. The CDR3 is 15 amino acids. Germline CDR1 MDHEN, CDR2 SYDVKM. With 5 bases removed from V and 5 bases from J, the gap between germline ends came to 18 bases. The CDR3 here is CASSPRTEVGTEAFF. The CDR3 DNA sequence: TGTGCCAGCAGTCCCCGGACGGAGGTAGGGACTGAAGCTTTCTTT. Combining the CDR3 with reference TRBV28 and TRBJ1-1 gives the whole variable domain DVKVTQSSRYLVKRTGEKVFLECVQDMDHENMFWYRQDPGLGLRLIYFSYDVKMKEKGDIPEGYSVSREKKERFSLILESASTNQTSMYLCASSPRTEVGTEAFFGQGTRLTVV.

The chain joins TRBV5-6 to TRBJ2-3, with 8 bases fitting TRBD1. V was pared by 4 bases and J by 8 bases, with 3 bases of the junction left unmatched. CDR1 and CDR2 from the germline V gene are SGHDT and YYEEEE. This CDR3 contains 12 residues. The CDR3 DNA sequence: TGTGCCAGCAGCCCCGACAGGGGTACGCAGTATTTT. As protein: CASSPDRGTQYF.

V usage is TRBV19 and J usage is TRBJ2-3; D possibly corresponds to TRBD2 (6 bases). Germline CDR1 is LNHDA and CDR2 is SQIVND (reference sequence). The CDR3 has 15 residues. V gave up 6 bases and J gave up 2 bases, with 15 bases separating them. In DNA form, the CDR3 reads TGTGCCAGTAGGGAAATCTCGGGGGACACAGATACGCAGTATTTT. It encodes CASREISGDTDTQYF.

V usage is TRBV6-1 and J usage is TRBJ1-6, with 9 bases identical to TRBD1. This CDR3 spans 15 amino acids. Germline assignment: CDR1 MNHNS and CDR2 SASEGT. The ends lost 2 bases at V and 10 bases at J; junction bases unmatched: 6. Here the CDR3 DNA reads TGTGCCAGCAGTGAACGAGGGACAGGGACATCACCCCTCCACTTT. It is translated as CASSERGTGTSPLHF.

The chain uses TRBV6-6 and TRBJ1-5, with D possibly matching TRBD1 (5 bases). CDR1 MNHNY and CDR2 SVGAGI come from the germline V gene (reference sequence). This CDR3 region has 16 residues. Trimming took off 4 bases at V and 7 bases at J, with 20 bases between the two ends. This CDR3 reads CASSSDQGLKGQPQHF. In DNA form, the CDR3 reads TGTGCCAGCAGTTCGGATCAGGGTCTCAAAGGGCAGCCCCAGCATTTT.

This clone has more than one count but fewer than ten. The chain couples TRBV24-1 to TRBJ2-5; 7 bases line up with TRBD1. Unmatched junction bases numbered 14, after V lost 3 bases and J lost 2 bases. This CDR3 comprises 18 residues. Per germline, CDR1 KGHDR and CDR2 SFDVKD. CDR3: CATSDRLGTVGNQETQYF. The CDR3 DNA reads TGTGCCACCAGTGATCGCCTCGGGACAGTTGGGAATCAAGAGACCCAGTACTTC.

CDR3 sequence (DNA): TGTGCCAGCAGCTTGGGCGCAGGGGTAGGTTTGAACACTGAAGCTTTCTTT. Amino acids: CASSLGAGVGLNTEAFF. The chain is built from TRBV5-8 and TRBJ1-1, with D possibly matching TRBD1 (6 bases). This CDR3 has 17 amino acids. Trimming took 0 bases from V and 0 from J, leaving 15 bases between them. Germline V CDR1 and CDR2: SGHTS, YDEGEE.

The chain joins TRBV2 to TRBJ1-6, with 11 bases that match TRBD1. J lost 11 bases, V lost 4 bases, and 4 bases had no gene match. The length of the CDR3 is 14 residues. The germline V gene encodes CDR1 SNHLY and CDR2 FYNNEI. CDR3 DNA: TGTGCCAGCAGTGGAGGGGGACAGGGGGCACCCCTCCACTTT. Residues: CASSGGGQGAPLHF. Looking up the rest from reference TRBV2 and TRBJ1-6 gives the full variable domain: EPEVTQTPSHQVTQMGQEVILRCVPISNHLYFYWYRQILGQKVEFLVSFYNNEISEKSEIFDDQFSVERPDGSNFTLKIRSTKLEDSAMYFCASSGGGQGAPLHFGNGTRLTVT.

The J gene is TRBJ1-1, the V gene TRBV2; D might be TRBD1 (6 bases). Germline V gene data show CDR1 as SNHLY and CDR2 as FYNNEI. The CDR3 has 13 residues. Trimming cost V 7 bases and J 4 bases, with 13 bases left between them. Written as DNA, the CDR3 is TGTGCCAGCAATAACAGGGTAAGCACTGAAGCTTTCTTT. This sequence encodes CASNNRVSTEAFF. The variable domain in full, completed from reference TRBV2 and TRBJ1-1, reads EPEVTQTPSHQVTQMGQEVILRCVPISNHLYFYWYRQILGQKVEFLVSFYNNEISEKSEIFDDQFSVERPDGSNFTLKIRSTKLEDSAMYFCASNNRVSTEAFFGQGTRLTVV.

This clone was observed a single time. The junction and the germline gene differ at one end; a read error may be behind it. The chain links TRBV19 to TRBJ2-7; D might be TRBD2 (7 bases). The CDR3 length is 14 residues. Germline V CDR1 and CDR2: LNHDA, SQIVND (reference sequence). CDR3 sequence: CASAGGGRFSPLSF. The DNA for the CDR3 is TGTGCCAGTGCCGGCGGGGGCCGTTTTTCCCCCCTCAGCTTC.

The chain has TRBV6-5 and TRBJ1-6; D perhaps matches TRBD1 (5 bases). Trimming removed 6 bases from V and 9 bases from J, with 18 bases in between. Germline loops: CDR1 MNHEY, CDR2 SVGAGI. The CDR3 spans 15 residues. CDR3 DNA: TGTGCCAGCAGCCGCCAGACAGTTTTAGGTTCACCCCTCCACTTT. Its translation: CASSRQTVLGSPLHF.

The table lists this clone with a few counts. The chain combines TRBV18 with TRBJ2-2, with D unclear. The germline CDR1 and CDR2 sequences are KGHSH and LQKENI. V shed 6 bases and J shed 7 bases, with 9 bases lying between them. This CDR3 contains 12 residues. CDR3 in DNA: TGTGCCAGCTCTTCCGGCGGCGGGGAGCTGTTTTTT. It yields the protein CASSSGGGELFF.

The V call is TRBV10-2, the J call TRBJ2-1; D not certain. Germline assignment: CDR1 WSHSY and CDR2 SAAADI. The CDR3 has 15 residues. The germline V and J ends were trimmed by 0 bases and 0 bases, with 6 bases remaining between them. This chain's CDR3 is CASSESSRSYNEQFF. CDR3 nucleotide sequence: TGCGCCAGCAGTGAGTCGAGCCGCTCCTACAATGAGCAGTTCTTC.

The V and J genes are TRBV7-3 and TRBJ2-5; 7 bases agree with TRBD1. V lost 2 bases to trimming and J lost 2 bases; unmatched junction nucleotides: 5. Germline V CDR1 and CDR2: SGHTA, FQGTGA. The length of the CDR3 is 15 residues. The CDR3 reads CASSLVGTVQETQYF. The CDR3 coding sequence is TGTGCCAGCAGCTTAGTCGGGACAGTACAAGAGACCCAGTACTTC.

This chain joins TRBV10-3 and TRBJ2-7; D may be TRBD1 (5 bases). CDR1 is ENHRY and CDR2 is SYGVKD in the germline V gene. There are 14 residues in the CDR3. V was clipped by 3 bases and J by 2 bases, with 11 bases between them. In nucleotides, the CDR3 is TGTGCCATCAGTGATAAACAGGAAACCTACGAGCAGTACTTC. It specifies CAISDKQETYEQYF.

The gene calls are TRBV6-5 and TRBJ1-2; D is unresolved. The V and J ends lost 5 bases and 8 bases respectively, with 12 bases between them. The germline V gene has CDR1 MNHEY and CDR2 SVGAGI. The CDR3 is 12 amino acids. CDR3 residues: CASSRLVGGYTF. CDR3 DNA sequence: TGTGCCAGCAGTCGCCTTGTGGGCGGCTACACCTTC.

This clone appeared once. V gene TRBV28 combines with J gene TRBJ1-1, with D perhaps matching TRBD1 (6 bases). Germline V gives CDR1 MDHEN, CDR2 SYDVKM. The V end was cut by 8 bases, the J end by 0 bases, with 13 bases between. The CDR3 runs to 14 residues. The CDR3 sequence: CASLTPGVNTEAFF. The CDR3 region has the DNA TGTGCCAGCCTTACCCCAGGGGTGAACACTGAAGCTTTCTTT.